Each of the 21 T cell receptor beta chains below was sequenced from the same sample in a study of shared clonotypes between healthy human individuals (TCRdb year 2020). Library preparation used the immunoSEQ multiplex PCR assay. TCRdb re-hosts the immuneACCESS table, in-frame sequences only. Its copies lack some clones; in the studies checked, an unresolved V gene accounts for under half of them, and the cause for the rest is not known. The sample yields some 2,100,000 clones; roughly 95% were counted once. Around 0.13% of the sample is in the top ten clones. Material: naive CD4+ T cells sorted from blood. The cell subset or site label here, explained by the study, means: CD45RA+ positively selected. The origin of the receptors is a man aged 18 to 30 in good health.

The chain couples TRBV11-3 to TRBJ2-2; maybe TRBD2 (6 bases). Trimming removed 10 bases from V and 6 bases from J, with 15 bases in between. The length of the CDR3 is 13 residues. Germline CDR1 reads SGHNT; CDR2 reads YENEEA. CDR3 protein: CATGRGIPGELFF. In nucleotides, the CDR3 is TGTGCCACCGGCCGGGGGATCCCCGGGGAGCTGTTTTTT.

This clone was seen once. The chain is built from TRBV5-6 and TRBJ1-3, with unresolved D. Trimming took 3 bases from V and 4 from J, leaving 14 bases between them. Germline loops: CDR1 SGHDT, CDR2 YYEEEE. This CDR3 region has 15 residues. The CDR3 here is CASSSELNRGNTIYF. In nucleotides, the CDR3 is TGTGCCAGCAGCTCAGAGTTGAATCGGGGAAACACCATATATTTT. Supplemented by reference TRBV5-6 and TRBJ1-3, the full variable domain reads DAGVTQSPTHLIKTRGQQVTLRCSPKSGHDTVSWYQQALGQGPQFIFQYYEEEERQRGNFPDRFSGHQFPNYSSELNVNALLLGDSALYLCASSSELNRGNTIYFGEGSWLTVV.

In DNA, the CDR3 is TGTGCCACCAGCGGGGGGTACAATCAGCCCCAGCATTTT. Encoded protein: CATSGGYNQPQHF. The V call is TRBV15, the J call TRBJ1-5, with D possibly being TRBD1 (5 bases). The V gene lost 5 bases and the J gene lost 3 bases, with 8 bases spanning the gap. This CDR3 is 13 amino acids long. Germline CDR1 is LNHNV and CDR2 is YYDKDF (reference sequence).

This chain connects TRBV18 to TRBJ2-7; 8 bases map to TRBD1. Germline CDR1 and CDR2: KGHSH and LQKENI. The CDR3 spans 14 residues. Losses at the gene ends were 7 bases for V and 2 bases for J; bases not matched to a gene: 7. CDR3 sequence (DNA): TGTGCCAGCTGCCAAGGGACAGGCGCCTACGAGCAGTACTTC. It translates to CASCQGTGAYEQYF.

The CDR3 bases are TGTGCCAGCAGCTTAACGGGCCAGATGAATGAAAAACTGTTTTTT. Its protein product is CASSLTGQMNEKLFF. The rearrangement links TRBV7-6 to TRBJ1-4; D is uncertain. The germline gives CDR1 SGHVS, CDR2 FNYEAQ. V lost 2 bases to trimming and J lost 5 bases, with 12 bases between them. The CDR3 spans 15 residues. Filled out from reference TRBV7-6 and TRBJ1-4, the complete variable domain reads GAGVSQSPRYKVTKRGQDVALRCDPISGHVSLYWYRQALGQGPEFLTYFNYEAQQDKSGLPNDRFSAERPEGSISTLTIQRTEQRDSAMYRCASSLTGQMNEKLFFGSGTQLSVL.

This chain joins TRBV19 and TRBJ2-2; 13 bases are shared with TRBD2. The CDR3 length is 22 residues. V shed 5 bases and J 0 bases; nucleotides not matched to a gene: 18. Germline V gene sequence: CDR1 LNHDA, CDR2 SQIVND (reference sequence). CDR3: CASSPTYGLAGVTFANTGELFF. The CDR3 DNA reads TGTGCCAGTAGTCCTACATACGGACTAGCGGGGGTCACGTTCGCGAACACCGGGGAGCTGTTTTTT.

The chain has TRBV25-1 and TRBJ2-2; D is unresolved. The V end lost 1 base, the J end lost 5 bases, and 8 bases lay between the germline ends. The CDR3 totals 14 residues. Germline V gene data show CDR1 as MGHDK and CDR2 as SYGVNS. CDR3 amino acids: CASSELGGTGELFF. The CDR3 DNA sequence: TGTGCCAGCAGTGAATTAGGTGGTACCGGGGAGCTGTTTTTT.

As regards this clone: The identical CDR3 is also encoded by other nucleotide sequences in the sample. The rearrangement uses TRBV5-1 and TRBJ2-7; D gene uncertain. V was pared by 0 bases and J by 2 bases, with 6 bases between. The length of the CDR3 is 13 residues. The germline gives CDR1 SGHRS, CDR2 YFSETQ. The CDR3 sequence is CASSLGGPYEQYF. Written as DNA, the CDR3 is TGCGCCAGCAGCTTGGGGGGTCCCTACGAGCAGTACTTC.

The chain carries TRBV7-9 and TRBJ2-7; 8 positions agree with TRBD2. Germline values: CDR1 SEHNR, CDR2 FQNEAQ (reference sequence). V lost 5 bases and J lost 4; bases outside the gene matches: 10. There are 15 residues in the CDR3. The CDR3 sequence: CASSLQNGREYEQYF. The CDR3 DNA is TGTGCCAGCAGCCTTCAAAACGGGAGGGAGTACGAGCAGTACTTC. Supplemented by reference TRBV7-9 and TRBJ2-7, the full variable domain reads DTGVSQNPRHKITKRGQNVTFRCDPISEHNRLYWYRQTLGQGPEFLTYFQNEAQLEKSRLLSDRFSAERPKGSFSTLEIQRTEQGDSAMYLCASSLQNGREYEQYFGPGTRLTVT.

This clone showed up just once. The genes are TRBV25-1 and TRBJ2-7; 10 bases agree with TRBD1. V trimming: 7 bases; J trimming: 2 bases; junction bases outside the gene matches: 8. Germline V gene sequence: CDR1 MGHDK, CDR2 SYGVNS. The CDR3 is 15 amino acids. The CDR3 protein is CASKGTGTGAYEQYF. The CDR3 nucleotides read TGTGCCAGCAAGGGGACCGGGACAGGGGCCTACGAGCAGTACTTC.

The chain couples TRBV14 to TRBJ2-5; 9 nucleotides line up with TRBD2. This CDR3 spans 14 amino acids. V trimming: 6 bases; J trimming: 7 bases; junction bases outside the gene matches: 9. The germline gives CDR1 SGHDN, CDR2 FVKESK. The DNA for the CDR3 is TGTGCCAGCAGAGCTAGCGGGACCTTAGGGACCCAGTACTTC. This gives the protein CASRASGTLGTQYF.

The chain combines TRBV19 with TRBJ1-2; D unresolved. Trimming took 9 bases from V and 7 from J, leaving 24 bases between them. This CDR3 spans 15 amino acids. Looked up from germline, CDR1 is LNHDA and CDR2 is SQIVND (reference sequence). The DNA of the CDR3 is TGTGCCAGCACCCAAATGGAGCTCCCAGGAGGTGGCTACACCTTC. This sequence encodes CASTQMELPGGGYTF.

Concerning this clone itself: The same CDR3 can be traced to other DNA sequences in this sample. The chain links TRBV7-3 to TRBJ2-1; 7 bases agree with TRBD2. Germline values: CDR1 SGHTA, CDR2 FQGTGA. CDR3 length: 14 residues. Trimming at V came to 6 bases and at J to 4 bases, leaving 6 bases not matched to a gene. The DNA for the CDR3 is TGTGCCAGCAGTCCGGGGGGTTCATACAATGAGCAGTTCTTC. As protein: CASSPGGSYNEQFF.

The chain has TRBV10-2 and TRBJ2-1, with TRBD2 matching over 8 bases. Germline V gene lookup returns CDR1 WSHSY and CDR2 SAAADI. The CDR3 spans 15 residues. V lost 5 bases, J lost 4 bases, and 7 bases stayed unmatched. The CDR3 is CASSPTSGNYNEQFF. The CDR3, as DNA: TGCGCCAGCAGTCCCACTAGCGGCAATTACAATGAGCAGTTCTTC.

As for this clone: Other nucleotide sequences from this sample produce the same CDR3. V is TRBV7-2 and J is TRBJ2-7; no definite D call. The CDR3 loop spans 12 amino acids. V dropped 6 bases and J dropped 0 bases, with 6 bases sitting between them. CDR1 is SGHTA and CDR2 is FQGNSA in the germline V gene. The chain's CDR3 is CASSPSSYEQYF. The CDR3 DNA follows: TGTGCCAGCAGTCCTAGCTCCTACGAGCAGTACTTC.

Concerning this clone itself: Possible read error: a much larger clone is one base away. The sample carries other DNA sequences with the same CDR3. This chain uses TRBV7-9 with TRBJ2-7; D unresolved. Germline loops: CDR1 SEHNR, CDR2 FQNEAQ (reference sequence). CDR3 length equals 11 residues. Trimming removed 5 bases from V and 2 bases from J, with 4 bases in between. In DNA form, the CDR3 reads TGTGCCAGCAGCCCGGCCTACGAGCAGTACTTC. Translating gives CASSPAYEQYF.

Written as DNA, the CDR3 is TGTGCCAGCTCACCACTCGATGGACCGAACACCGGGGAGCTGTTTTTT. Translation gives CASSPLDGPNTGELFF. The chain has TRBV18 and TRBJ2-2; D is uncertain. V was shortened by 1 base and J by 0 bases, with 9 bases between the two germline ends. The germline V gene encodes CDR1 KGHSH and CDR2 LQKENI. The CDR3 covers 16 residues. The full variable domain, in which reference TRBV18 and TRBJ2-2 provide the parts outside the CDR3, is NAGVMQNPRHLVRRRGQEARLRCSPMKGHSHVYWYRQLPEEGLKFMVYLQKENIIDESGMPKERFSAEFPKEGPSILRIQQVVRGDSAAYFCASSPLDGPNTGELFFGEGSRLTVL.

The genes are TRBV11-2 and TRBJ1-6; D is undetermined. CDR3 length: 12 amino acids. V lost 5 bases to trimming and J lost 13 bases, with 12 bases between them. Looked up from germline, CDR1 is SGHAT and CDR2 is FQNNGV. CDR3 loop: CASSPVSGPLHF. CDR3 nucleotide sequence: TGTGCCAGCAGCCCTGTATCGGGGCCCCTCCACTTT. The variable domain in full, with the rest retrieved from reference TRBV11-2 and TRBJ1-6, is EAGVAQSPRYKIIEKRQSVAFWCNPISGHATLYWYQQILGQGPKLLIQFQNNGVVDDSQLPKDRFSAERLKGVDSTLKIQPAKLEDSAVYLCASSPVSGPLHFGNGTRLTVT.

This clone was seen only once. The genes are TRBV10-3 and TRBJ2-7; TRBD1 or TRBD2 may be the D gene (5 bases each). V was trimmed by 7 bases and J by 3 bases, leaving 19 bases between them. CDR3 length: 15 amino acids. CDR1 is ENHRY, CDR2 SYGVKD, per germline. In DNA, the CDR3 is TGTGCCATCATTCAAAGCCGGGGACGATACTACGAGCAGTACTTC. Translating gives CAIIQSRGRYYEQYF.

V is TRBV29-1 and J is TRBJ2-7; D gene unclear. There are 12 residues in the CDR3. The germline CDR1 and CDR2 sequences are SQVTM and ANQGSEA. V lost 6 bases to trimming and J lost 4 bases, with 13 bases between them. The CDR3 sequence: CSVARSGYEQYF. The CDR3 bases are TGCAGCGTAGCTAGGAGTGGTTACGAGCAGTACTTC.

This chain links TRBV7-2 with TRBJ1-6; possible D gene TRBD1, 6 bases. This CDR3 region has 14 residues. The germline V and J ends were trimmed by 10 bases and 10 bases, with 20 bases remaining between them. Germline values: CDR1 SGHTA, CDR2 FQGNSA. The CDR3 DNA follows: TGTGCCACCGGTGATGGGACATATTCATCACCCCTCCACTTT. This sequence encodes CATGDGTYSSPLHF.